What follows are 30 T cell receptor beta chains derived from one specimen sequenced in a study of sequential checkpoint blockade in melanoma. Treatment described: randomized to nivolumab then ipilimumab (arm A) or the reverse (arm B). Assay: immunoSEQ multiplex PCR; the TCRdb copy retains only in-frame clones and omits some. The sample lists around 19,000 clones, roughly four fifths occurring once. This specimen was CD8+ T cells sorted from blood (inferred from file names), taken from a patient given nivolumab and ipilimumab in sequence. The receptors come from a human donor with melanoma.

This clone is categorized as medium-sized. This chain uses TRBV6-6 with TRBJ2-7; tentative D call: TRBD2 (6 bases). Germline V CDR1 and CDR2: MNHNY, SVGAGI (reference sequence). The CDR3 runs to 14 residues. Between the trimmed V and J ends, which lost 0 bases and 5 bases, there was a span of 11 bases. The CDR3 loop reads CASSYSGGDHEQYF. In nucleotides, the CDR3 is TGTGCCAGCAGTTACTCGGGCGGGGACCACGAGCAGTACTTC.

This clone came up a few times. The rearrangement links TRBV21-1 to TRBJ2-5; TRBD2, the table's D call, lacks a check against the DNA. TRBV21-1 counts as a pseudogene. The CDR3 runs 14 residues. The CDR3 sequence: CASTPRGRPETQYF. The CDR3 bases are TGTGCCAGCACCCCTCGGGGGAGGCCAGAGACCCAGTACTTC.

The chain is built from TRBV2 and TRBJ2-2; tentative D call: TRBD1 (6 bases). The CDR3 runs to 14 residues. Deletions cut 5 bases from V and 1 base from J, with 8 bases between. Per the germline V gene, CDR1 is SNHLY and CDR2 is FYNNEI. The CDR3 is CASSRTENTGELFF. The CDR3 nucleotides are TGTGCCAGCAGTAGGACAGAGAACACCGGGGAGCTGTTTTTT.

This rearrangement joins TRBV5-4 to TRBJ2-1; possibly TRBD2 for D (6 bases). The CDR3 length is 15 residues. V gave up 0 bases and J gave up 7 bases, with 14 bases separating them. CDR1 and CDR2 (germline): SGHNT, YYREEE (reference sequence). For the CDR3, the DNA is TGTGCCAGCAGCTTGGTTGCGGGGCCTGGGAATGAGCAGTTCTTC. Its protein product is CASSLVAGPGNEQFF.

The rearrangement joins TRBV29-1 to TRBJ1-1, with D perhaps TRBD1 (6 bases). V was clipped by 2 bases and J by 7 bases, with 14 bases between them. This CDR3 is 13 amino acids long. Germline V CDR1 and CDR2: SQVTM, ANQGSEA. CDR3 residues: CSVETGKQIEAFF. The CDR3 bases are TGCAGCGTTGAAACAGGGAAGCAGATTGAAGCTTTCTTT.

The chain carries TRBV9 and TRBJ1-1, with D perhaps TRBD1 (5 bases). Germline CDR1 SGDLS, CDR2 YYNGEE. Trimming removed 0 bases from V and 2 bases from J, with 14 bases in between. The CDR3 contains 16 residues. CDR3 nucleotides: TGTGCCAGCAGCGTAGATGTAGGACAAATAAACACTGAAGCTTTCTTT. Encoded protein: CASSVDVGQINTEAFF.

This chain links TRBV7-2 with TRBJ2-3; TRBD2 agrees at 7 bases. The CDR3 consists of 14 residues. Germline V gives CDR1 SGHTA, CDR2 FQGNSA. The J segment lost 2 bases and the V segment lost 8 bases, leaving 7 bases of the junction unmatched. The DNA for the CDR3 is TGTGCCAGCGTGAGGGGACTAAACACAGATACGCAGTATTTT. This encodes CASVRGLNTDTQYF. The full variable domain, with the rest looked up from reference TRBV7-2 and TRBJ2-3, is GAGVSQSPSNKVTEKGKDVELRCDPISGHTALYWYRQSLGQGLEFLIYFQGNSAPDKSGLPSDRFSAERTGGSVSTLTIQRTQQEDSAVYLCASVRGLNTDTQYFGPGTRLTVL.

The chain carries TRBV28 and TRBJ2-1, with D maybe TRBD1 (5 bases). Per germline, CDR1 MDHEN and CDR2 SYDVKM. Between the trimmed V and J ends, which lost 4 bases and 3 bases, there was a span of 13 bases. The CDR3 covers 15 residues. The CDR3 loop is CASSSTDNLYNEQFF. The CDR3 DNA reads as TGTGCCAGCAGTTCCACGGACAACCTCTACAATGAGCAGTTCTTC.

The gene calls are TRBV21-1 and TRBJ1-5; the table's D call of TRBD1 was not tested on the DNA. TRBV21-1 is marked as a pseudogene. CDR3 length: 19 amino acids. CDR3 region: CASSKHPSLQVISNQPQHF. CDR3 in DNA: TGTGCCAGCAGCAAGCACCCATCTTTACAGGTAATTAGCAATCAGCCCCAGCATTTT.

The chain links TRBV4-1 to TRBJ1-5; D remains unclear. This CDR3 has 15 amino acids. The V gene lost 4 bases and the J gene lost 0 bases, with 10 bases spanning the gap. CDR1 is MGHRA, CDR2 YSYEKL, per germline. CDR3: CASSPEGASNQPQHF. In DNA, the CDR3 is TGCGCCAGCAGCCCGGAGGGCGCTAGCAATCAGCCCCAGCATTTT.

The V and J genes are TRBV13 and TRBJ1-2; D ambiguous. Germline lookup yields CDR1 PRHDT and CDR2 FYEKMQ (reference sequence). Trimming cost V 0 bases and J 4 bases, with 9 bases left between them. There are 14 residues in the CDR3. The CDR3 here is CASSLGGGIYGYTF. The CDR3 DNA follows: TGTGCCAGCAGCTTAGGTGGCGGTATCTATGGCTACACCTTC.

The rearrangement links TRBV2 to TRBJ2-3, with D uncertain. The germline V gene encodes CDR1 SNHLY and CDR2 FYNNEI. V was clipped by 8 bases and J by 0 bases, with 21 bases between them. The CDR3 has 17 amino acids. The CDR3 reads CASSRVTVTLSTDTQYF. Here the CDR3 DNA reads TGTGCCAGCTCACGCGTTACTGTCACCCTGAGCACAGATACGCAGTATTTT.

Points on this clone: At one end, the junction sequence differs from germline, possibly due to a read error. The J gene is TRBJ1-5, the V gene TRBV7-9; 8 bases match TRBD1. Germline V gene data show CDR1 as SEHNR and CDR2 as FQNEAQ (reference sequence). CDR3 length: 14 amino acids. The CDR3 spells CASSSTGDNQLQHF. The CDR3 DNA reads TGTGCCAGCAGCTCGACAGGGGACAATCAGCTCCAGCATTTT.

This clone was recorded a few times. The V call is TRBV4-3, the J call TRBJ1-3; no reliable D call. The CDR3 has 14 residues. Trimming shortened V by 4 bases and J by 4 bases, and 11 bases separated the two germline ends. Germline CDR1 reads LGHNA; CDR2 reads YSLEER. The CDR3, as DNA: TGCGCCAGCAGCCCGCGGATGGCCGGAAACACCATATATTTT. It translates to CASSPRMAGNTIYF.

CDR3 nucleotides: TGTGCCAGCAGTTTAGGATATGGGACAGTCTCCGATACGCAGTATTTT. Translating it yields CASSLGYGTVSDTQYF. The chain uses TRBV28 and TRBJ2-3, with 7 bases that match TRBD1. The CDR3 has 16 residues. V was pared by 2 bases and J by 6 bases, with 11 bases of the junction left unmatched. CDR1 is MDHEN and CDR2 is SYDVKM in the germline V gene. The full variable domain, its missing parts supplied by reference TRBV28 and TRBJ2-3, is DVKVTQSSRYLVKRTGEKVFLECVQDMDHENMFWYRQDPGLGLRLIYFSYDVKMKEKGDIPEGYSVSREKKERFSLILESASTNQTSMYLCASSLGYGTVSDTQYFGPGTRLTVL.

This clone has a single count. The chain uses TRBV19 and TRBJ2-1; TRBD2 matches 9 bases. V lost 10 bases and J lost 0; bases outside the gene matches: 7. Looked up from germline, CDR1 is LNHDA and CDR2 is SQIVND (reference sequence). The CDR3 is 15 amino acids. CDR3 region: CATLGGGGSYNEQFF. The CDR3 region has the DNA TGTGCCACCCTTGGCGGGGGGGGCTCCTACAATGAGCAGTTCTTC.

This clone has only a few counts. A much larger clone is a single base away; this may be a read error. Other DNA variants within this sample encode the same CDR3. J is TRBJ2-3 and V is TRBV5-8; TRBD1 aligns across 8 bases. CDR1 is SGHTS, CDR2 YDEGEE, per germline. CDR3 size: 17 residues. V shed 4 bases and J 3 bases; nucleotides not matched to a gene: 13. This chain's CDR3 is CASSQDFAGGITDTQYF. CDR3 sequence (DNA): TGTGCCAGCAGCCAAGATTTTGCAGGGGGCATAACAGATACGCAGTATTTT. Based on the CDR3 plus reference TRBV5-8 and TRBJ2-3, the full variable domain is EAGVTQSPTHLIKTRGQQATLRCSPISGHTSVYWYQQALGLGLQFLLWYDEGEERNRGNFPPRFSGRQFPNYSSELNVNALELEDSALYLCASSQDFAGGITDTQYFGPGTRLTVL.

J is TRBJ1-1 and V is TRBV4-3; tentatively, D is TRBD1 (6 bases). V was clipped by 1 base and J by 1 base, with 13 bases between them. Germline V gene data show CDR1 as LGHNA and CDR2 as YSLEER. This CDR3 has 16 residues. CDR3 in amino acids: CASSQVRGATNTEAFF. In DNA, the CDR3 is TGCGCCAGCAGCCAAGTGCGGGGGGCGACGAACACTGAAGCTTTCTTT.

The rearrangement uses TRBV4-2 and TRBJ2-4, with 7 bases aligning to TRBD2. Looked up from germline, CDR1 is LGHNA and CDR2 is YNFKEQ. The length of the CDR3 is 14 residues. The V gene end was trimmed by 1 base and the J gene end by 8 bases; junction bases not matched to a gene: 5. The DNA for the CDR3 is TGTGCCAGCAGCCAAGTTCTGGGGAGGGACATTCAGTACTTC. Its protein is CASSQVLGRDIQYF.

The chain recombines TRBV4-2 with TRBJ2-1; possible D gene TRBD2, 5 bases. Germline CDR1 is LGHNA and CDR2 is YNFKEQ. Trimming cost V 2 bases and J 3 bases, with 11 bases left between them. CDR3 length equals 15 residues. CDR3: CASSQSGDYYNEQFF. The CDR3 DNA is TGTGCCAGCAGCCAATCAGGCGACTACTACAATGAGCAGTTCTTC.

The chain combines TRBV5-8 with TRBJ2-1; D may be TRBD2 (6 bases). V was trimmed by 2 bases and J by 4 bases, leaving 19 bases between them. Germline CDR1 SGHTS, CDR2 YDEGEE. This CDR3 is built from 17 residues. The CDR3 DNA reads as TGTGCCAGCAGCTTCGACGAGGACTACTCGTCTTACAATGAGCAGTTCTTC. Translation: CASSFDEDYSSYNEQFF.

The chain is built from TRBV6-5 and TRBJ1-3, with TRBD1 as a possible D gene (5 bases). Germline loops: CDR1 MNHEY, CDR2 SVGAGI. Trimming shortened V by 8 bases and J by 4 bases, and 6 bases separated the two germline ends. CDR3 length equals 11 residues. CDR3 DNA sequence: TGTGCCAGCCGGGGGGGAAACACCATATATTTT. This gives the protein CASRGGNTIYF.

The CDR3 sequence: CASSQGMGTTFATVFF. As DNA, the CDR3 is TGCGCCAGCAGCCAAGGTATGGGGACAACCTTTGCGACGGTGTTTTTT. The genes are TRBV4-3 and TRBJ1-4; D is possibly TRBD1 (6 bases). Germline CDR1 reads LGHNA; CDR2 reads YSLEER. The CDR3 consists of 16 residues. The V and J ends lost 1 base and 15 bases respectively, with 24 bases between them.

This clone was detected only a few times. This chain connects TRBV6-5 to TRBJ2-7; a weak D match, TRBD1 (6 bases). With 6 bases removed from V and 4 bases from J, the gap between germline ends came to 13 bases. From germline, CDR1 is MNHEY and CDR2 SVGAGI. The CDR3 sequence is 13 residues long. The CDR3 nucleotides are TGTGCCAGCAGCCCGGACAGAAGATACGAGCAGTACTTC. Protein sequence: CASSPDRRYEQYF.

The J gene is TRBJ2-1, the V gene TRBV4-3; 7 bases align to TRBD2. From germline, CDR1 is LGHNA and CDR2 YSLEER. V trimming: 4 bases; J trimming: 2 bases; junction bases outside the gene matches: 2. The CDR3 consists of 14 residues. In DNA form, the CDR3 reads TGCGCCAGCAGCCTGGGGGGGGCCTACAATGAGCAGTTCTTC. Translation gives CASSLGGAYNEQFF.

A few counts support this clone. Other nucleotide sequences in the sample specify the same CDR3. The chain links TRBV7-9 to TRBJ1-1; D not certain. The CDR3 consists of 12 residues. Germline values: CDR1 SEHNR, CDR2 FQNEAQ (reference sequence). Trimming removed 5 bases at V and 5 bases at J, with 9 bases between. The CDR3 loop reads CASSPGGTEAFF. DNA of the CDR3: TGTGCCAGCAGCCCCGGAGGGACTGAAGCTTTCTTT.

The DNA for the CDR3 is TGTGCCAGCAGCCAGGGCTATAAGACTGAAGCTTTCTTT. The encoded protein is CASSQGYKTEAFF. This sequence joins TRBV7-6 and TRBJ1-1, with a possible D match to TRBD1 (5 bases). The CDR3 has 13 residues. Germline assignment: CDR1 SGHVS and CDR2 FNYEAQ. V dropped 5 bases and J dropped 5 bases, with 12 bases sitting between them.

The CDR3 reads CASSLEWQGGNQPQHF. CDR3 DNA: TGTGCCAGCAGCTTAGAATGGCAGGGGGGAAATCAGCCCCAGCATTTT. The chain uses TRBV7-8 and TRBJ1-5; the match to TRBD1 covers 7 bases. With 1 base clipped from V and 4 bases from J, the junction kept 7 bases outside the gene matches. Germline lookup yields CDR1 SGHVS and CDR2 FQNEAQ. The CDR3 contains 16 residues.

This chain joins TRBV27 and TRBJ2-7; 7 bases line up with TRBD2. V trimming: 0 bases; J trimming: 6 bases; junction bases outside the gene matches: 11. Germline V lookup: CDR1 MNHEY, CDR2 SMNVEV (reference sequence). CDR3 length: 16 amino acids. For the CDR3, the DNA is TGTGCCAGCAGTTTATCTCCGGGGAGGGCTGCGGGCGAGCAGTACTTC. Its protein is CASSLSPGRAAGEQYF.

This chain connects TRBV7-2 to TRBJ2-7; maybe TRBD1 (6 bases). CDR3 length: 13 amino acids. CDR1 is SGHTA, CDR2 FQGNSA, per germline. Trimming left V 5 bases short and J 4 bases short, with 12 bases between. The CDR3 coding sequence is TGTGCCAGCAGCCCTTATGGACAGTACGAGCAGTACTTC. Protein product: CASSPYGQYEQYF.